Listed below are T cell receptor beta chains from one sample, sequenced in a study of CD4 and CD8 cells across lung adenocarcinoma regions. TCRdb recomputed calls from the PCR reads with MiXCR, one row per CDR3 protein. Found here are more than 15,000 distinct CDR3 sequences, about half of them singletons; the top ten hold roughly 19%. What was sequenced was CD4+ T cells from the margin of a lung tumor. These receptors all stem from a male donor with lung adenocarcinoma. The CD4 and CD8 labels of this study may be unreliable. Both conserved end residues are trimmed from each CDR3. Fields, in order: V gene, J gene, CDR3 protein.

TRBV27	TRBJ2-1	ASSFRLAGTYNEQF
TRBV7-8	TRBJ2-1	ASSPPRGLAAYNEQF
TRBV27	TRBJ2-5	ASVAGPGGLAKDTQY
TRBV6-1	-	ASSQGVGPKDTQY
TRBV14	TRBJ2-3	ASSQEFWLAGTDTQY
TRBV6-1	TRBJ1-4	ASSEMGQRLEKLF
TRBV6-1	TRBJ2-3	ASIRGSSTDTQY
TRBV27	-	ASSLRDSPYEQY
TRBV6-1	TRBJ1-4	ASSEASGTNEKLF
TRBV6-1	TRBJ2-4	ASSEAGVGGLAQDTQY
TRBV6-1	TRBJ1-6	ASSDRLTYNSPLH
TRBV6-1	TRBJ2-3	ASSPGPVYTDTQY
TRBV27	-	ASSPDPRTGNYEQY
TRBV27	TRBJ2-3	ASSPGRLACGTDTQY
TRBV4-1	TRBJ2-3	ASSQGLAGGNTQY
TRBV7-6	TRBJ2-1	ASSLAGGSGRPTPYNEQF
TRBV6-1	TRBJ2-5	ASRRLAGEETQY
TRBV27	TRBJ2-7	ASSNLGRGATYEQY
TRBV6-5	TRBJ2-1	ASSYSGTPPNEQF
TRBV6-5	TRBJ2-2	ASSWGQNTGELF
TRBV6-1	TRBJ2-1	ASKLAGGPISEQF
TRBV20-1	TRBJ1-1	SAREKGQAEAF
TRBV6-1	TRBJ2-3	ASSDGQGSTDTQY
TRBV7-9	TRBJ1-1	ASSLTGSFNTEAF
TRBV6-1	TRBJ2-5	ARGQGACGTETQY
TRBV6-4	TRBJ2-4	ASSVGTGAKNIQY
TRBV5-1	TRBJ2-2	ASSSPKSWGISGELF
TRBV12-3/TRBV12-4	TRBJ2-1	ASSPRGGHETQF
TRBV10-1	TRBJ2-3	ASSESGGRSRGRTDTQY
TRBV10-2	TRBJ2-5	ASSEGLGPFGTQY
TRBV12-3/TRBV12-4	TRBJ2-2	ASSDTVKNTGELF
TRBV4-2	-	ASSPRSASGSGVDEQY